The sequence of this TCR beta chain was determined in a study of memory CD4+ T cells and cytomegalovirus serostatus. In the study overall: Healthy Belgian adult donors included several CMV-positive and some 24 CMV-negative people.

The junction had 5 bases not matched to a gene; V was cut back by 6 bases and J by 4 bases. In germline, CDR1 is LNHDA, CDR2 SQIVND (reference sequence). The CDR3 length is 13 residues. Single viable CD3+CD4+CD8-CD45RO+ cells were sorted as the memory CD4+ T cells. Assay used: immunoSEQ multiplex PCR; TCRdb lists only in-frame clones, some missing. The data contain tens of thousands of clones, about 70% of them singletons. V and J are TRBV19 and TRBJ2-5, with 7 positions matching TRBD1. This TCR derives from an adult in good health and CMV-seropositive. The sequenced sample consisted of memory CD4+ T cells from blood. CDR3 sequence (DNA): TGTGCCAGTAGGGACAGGTCAGGAGAGACCCAGTACTTC. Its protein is CASRDRSGETQYF.